The rows below give T cell receptor beta chains drawn from one sample of a study of identical twins. TCRdb reprocessed the 5' RACE reads with MiXCR, giving one entry per CDR3 protein. The sample comprises 1,800,000 or so distinct CDR3 sequences, roughly a third of which are singletons, and approximately 0.25% rests with the top ten. The source material was cord blood. Receptors were obtained from a newborn girl in good health. Both conserved end residues are trimmed from each CDR3. The D gene is left open where the match is weak.

>.|TRBV2|TRBJ2-5
ASSLDLGRETQY
>.|TRBV7-8|TRBJ2-4
ASSFRDGTSRTLQY
>.|TRBV20-1|TRBJ2-3
SARGSSRDTQY
>.|TRBV20-1|TRBJ2-1
SARPIGRVRYNEQF
>.|TRBV20-1|TRBJ2-2
SARDYPLNTGELF
>.|TRBV27|TRBJ1-5
ASSSRGYGNQPQH
>.|TRBV20-1|TRBJ1-6
SARQGRSSYNSPLH
>TRBD2|TRBV7-2|TRBJ2-7
ASRLEAGAYEQY
>.|TRBV5-4|TRBJ2-3
ASSPKGVATDTQY
>.|TRBV20-1|TRBJ2-3
SAREVSASTDTQY
>.|TRBV12-3/TRBV12-4|TRBJ2-3
ASSLKVQTGGRDTQY
>.|TRBV20-1|TRBJ2-7
SADGPSYEQY
>TRBD1|TRBV6-5|TRBJ1-2
ASKTYVGTANYGYT
>.|TRBV6-1|TRBJ1-1
ASSDRRMNTEAF
>.|TRBV14|TRBJ1-2
ASSQIKRPLRGGYT
>TRBD1|TRBV11-2|TRBJ1-6
ASSLKGQLNSPLH
>TRBD1|TRBV20-1|TRBJ1-2
SARDRVQGEYGYT
>.|TRBV3-1|TRBJ2-5
ASSHSAWSQETQY
>TRBD2|TRBV6-5|TRBJ2-3
ASSYPQQSGGAGDTQY
>TRBD1|TRBV12-3/TRBV12-4|TRBJ1-4
ASSGQGEANEKLF
>TRBD2|TRBV4-2|TRBJ2-1
ASSYSGDSYNEQF
>.|TRBV12-3/TRBV12-4|TRBJ2-5
ASGFDLPETQY
>.|TRBV20-1|TRBJ1-5
SAASGNQPQH
>.|TRBV28|TRBJ2-2
ASKAWTPTGELF
>.|TRBV4-2|TRBJ2-3
ASSRPGIGDTQY
>TRBD2|TRBV29-1|TRBJ2-1
SVGTSGGARSYNEQF
>TRBD2|TRBV12-3/TRBV12-4|TRBJ2-3
ASAGGPADTQY
>.|TRBV5-1|TRBJ1-1
ASSNEGGTEAF
>.|TRBV20-1|TRBJ2-5
SAWVGQETQY
>TRBD1|TRBV7-9|TRBJ2-5
ASSFYRGDQETQY
>.|TRBV20-1|TRBJ1-4
SARDGRGEKLF
>.|TRBV7-2|TRBJ1-6
ASSLTGQNNSPLH
>.|TRBV13|TRBJ1-1
ASTLGREEAF
>TRBD1|TRBV5-8|TRBJ2-7
ASSWGQALSYEQY
>.|TRBV11-2|TRBJ2-3
ASSFAEGEGTDTQY
>.|TRBV6-1|TRBJ2-3
ASSVRSTDTQY
>.|TRBV20-1|TRBJ2-7
SARDFVGEQY
>.|TRBV29-1|TRBJ1-2
SVESRTPPNYGYT
>.|TRBV5-6|TRBJ2-1
ASSSTAGVQF
>TRBD2|TRBV11-2|TRBJ2-1
ASSPRLAGGANEQF
>TRBD2|TRBV20-1|TRBJ2-1
SASSGRYNEQF
>.|TRBV2|TRBJ1-2
AGSFSWGADYGYT
>.|TRBV5-5|TRBJ1-1
ASSLAGQLFDEAF
>TRBD1|TRBV4-2|TRBJ1-3
ASSRLQGARGNTIY
>.|TRBV29-1|TRBJ1-1
SVAGLNTEAF
>.|TRBV12-3/TRBV12-4|TRBJ1-6
ASSLGHLNSPLH
>TRBD2|TRBV2|.
ASSRTSGDNEQY
>TRBD1|TRBV6-6|TRBJ1-2
ASSQGQGAPNYGYT
>.|TRBV4-2|TRBJ2-1
ASSQDRRGGNEQF